What follows are 17 T cell receptor beta chains derived from one specimen sequenced in a study of T-cell reconstitution after alpha-beta-depleted transplantation in children. Unique molecular identifiers were incorporated during preparation of the TCRbeta library. MiXCR was run by TCRdb on the PCR reads, yielding one entry per CDR3 protein. The table includes 540,000 or so distinct CDR3 sequences, more than 20% detected once. Sequenced here: PBMCs, mostly from graft donor cells, sampled 360 days after TCRalphabeta/CD19-depleted stem cell transplant. Source of these receptors: a boy under two years old who had a stem cell transplant for acute myeloid leukemia, so the T cells may come from the graft donor.

In this sample, this clonotype turned up many times. The CDR3 region is CASSSRAFTDTQYF. CDR3 in DNA: TGTGCCAGCAGTTCCAGGGCTTTCACAGATACGCAGTATTTT. The chain links TRBV6-5 to TRBJ2-3; TRBD1 is a possible D gene (5 bases). Per the germline V gene, CDR1 is MNHEY and CDR2 is SVGAGI. Trimming shortened V by 4 bases and J by 2 bases, and 10 bases separated the two germline ends. The CDR3 is 14 amino acids.

V usage is TRBV20-1 and J usage is TRBJ1-2; 8 bases agree with TRBD1. There are 14 residues in the CDR3. The germline V gene encodes CDR1 DFQATT and CDR2 SNEGSKA (reference sequence). Losses at the gene ends were 2 bases for V and 2 bases for J; bases not matched to a gene: 4. In nucleotides, the CDR3 is TGCAGTGCTAGATTGGACAGGGCCAACTATGGCTACACCTTC. Protein product: CSARLDRANYGYTF.

Here the CDR3 DNA reads TGTGCCAGCGGAGAGGACTGGACCTACGAGCAGTACGTC. Translation gives CASGEDWTYEQYV. V gene TRBV2 combines with J gene TRBJ2-7; D might be TRBD2 (5 bases). Germline V lookup: CDR1 SNHLY, CDR2 FYNNEI. Trimming cost V 8 bases and J 2 bases, with 13 bases left between them. The CDR3 is 13 residues long.

This clonotype was seen repeatedly, ten times or more. The J gene is TRBJ2-5, the V gene TRBV29-1, with 7 positions matching TRBD1. V was pared by 4 bases and J by 3 bases, with 8 bases of the junction left unmatched. Germline CDR1 and CDR2: SQVTM and ANQGSEA. The CDR3 spans 14 residues. The CDR3 loop reads CSVGSDTGEETQYF. The CDR3 nucleotides are TGCAGCGTTGGGTCGGATACAGGGGAAGAGACCCAGTACTTC.

V usage is TRBV9 and J usage is TRBJ2-7; D is undetermined. V was pared by 0 bases and J by 0 bases, with 4 bases between. The CDR3 consists of 13 residues. The germline gives CDR1 SGDLS, CDR2 YYNGEE. Here the CDR3 reads CASSVEDSYEQYF. The CDR3 DNA reads as TGTGCCAGCAGCGTAGAAGACTCCTACGAGCAGTACTTC.

Only a few counts were recorded for this clonotype. V usage is TRBV28 and J usage is TRBJ2-3; D uncertain. The CDR3 consists of 11 residues. Trimming took 7 bases from V and 6 from J, leaving 8 bases between them. Germline V CDR1 and CDR2: MDHEN, SYDVKM. Here the CDR3 reads CASMGDDTQYF. CDR3 nucleotides: TGTGCCAGCATGGGCGACGATACGCAGTATTTT.

The V gene is TRBV29-1, the J gene TRBJ2-5; no firm D call. The CDR3 spans 13 residues. Trimming took 4 bases from V and 5 from J, leaving 14 bases between them. Germline loops: CDR1 SQVTM, CDR2 ANQGSEA. CDR3 in DNA: TGCAGCGTTGCGCGGAGATTAAGTGAGACCCAGTACTTC. This encodes CSVARRLSETQYF.

The gene calls are TRBV5-1 and TRBJ2-5; 7 nucleotides line up with TRBD1. Trimming at V came to 3 bases and at J to 1 base, leaving 12 bases not matched to a gene. This CDR3 has 17 residues. CDR1 is SGHRS and CDR2 is YFSETQ in the germline V gene. CDR3 residues: CASSSPRQGTSQETQYF. The CDR3 DNA is TGCGCCAGCAGCTCGCCGAGACAGGGAACTTCCCAAGAGACCCAGTACTTC.

The chain carries TRBV7-7 and TRBJ2-1, with 8 bases identical to TRBD2. The CDR3 runs to 17 residues. The J segment lost 6 bases and the V segment lost 5 bases, leaving 15 bases of the junction unmatched. Germline CDR1 and CDR2: SSHAT and FNYEAQ (reference sequence). In DNA, the CDR3 is TGTGCCAGCAGCCCTCGATTAATAGCGGGGAACCTCAATGAGCAGTTCTTC. It translates to CASSPRLIAGNLNEQFF.

This clonotype was seen more than once but under ten times. J is TRBJ2-5 and V is TRBV20-1, with 9 bases lining up with TRBD1. The CDR3 has 15 amino acids. The junction had 12 bases not matched to a gene; V was cut back by 6 bases and J by 4 bases. The germline gives CDR1 DFQATT, CDR2 SNEGSKA (reference sequence). CDR3 in DNA: TGCAGTGCAAGCGTTCCGAACAGGGGGCTAGAGACCCAGTACTTC. Residues: CSASVPNRGLETQYF.

For this clonotype: A read error may explain this, as a much larger clone is one base away. The chain couples TRBV25-1 to TRBJ2-7, with 9 nucleotides matching TRBD1. J lost 10 bases, V lost 8 bases, and 15 bases had no gene match. CDR1 is MGHDK, CDR2 SYGVNS, per germline. CDR3 length: 14 amino acids. Here the CDR3 DNA reads TGTGCCAGCGCCTTTTATTATGCGGGACAGGGTCAGTACTTC. This codes for CASAFYYAGQGQYF.

The sample holds a few counts of this clonotype. The chain uses TRBV12-3 or TRBV12-4 and TRBJ2-1, with D possibly matching TRBD1 (6 bases). V was trimmed by 2 bases and J by 7 bases, leaving 9 bases between them. CDR3 length: 13 amino acids. CDR3: CASSLIQGNEQFF. The CDR3 nucleotides read TGTGCCAGCAGTTTAATCCAGGGGAATGAGCAGTTCTTC.

V is TRBV13 and J is TRBJ2-7; TRBD2 matches at 12 bases. V lost 2 bases and J lost 3; bases outside the gene matches: 5. CDR1 and CDR2 (germline): PRHDT, FYEKMQ (reference sequence). The CDR3 length is 16 residues. The CDR3 sequence: CASSLTSGGRYYEQYV. CDR3 DNA sequence: TGTGCCAGCAGCTTAACTAGCGGGGGGAGGTACTACGAGCAGTACGTC.

The V and J genes are TRBV28 and TRBJ1-1, with D possibly being TRBD1 (6 bases). Trimming removed 3 bases at V and 11 bases at J, with 13 bases between. CDR1 and CDR2 from the germline V gene are MDHEN and SYDVKM. The CDR3 length is 12 residues. The CDR3: CASSLGTGTAFF. The CDR3 nucleotides are TGTGCCAGCAGTTTGGGAACAGGGACGGCTTTCTTT.

The chain is built from TRBV7-9 and TRBJ1-1, with no clear D. The CDR3 is 14 residues long. Germline V gene lookup returns CDR1 SEHNR and CDR2 FQNEAQ (reference sequence). Trimming took 1 base from V and 1 from J, leaving 7 bases between them. CDR3 region: CASSLEVRNTEAFF. In DNA, the CDR3 is TGTGCCAGCAGCTTAGAAGTACGGAACACTGAAGCTTTCTTT.

The chain couples TRBV28 to TRBJ1-5; D remains ambiguous. The V gene's germline CDR1 is MDHEN and CDR2 SYDVKM. The CDR3 runs to 12 residues. Trimming stripped 6 bases from V and 7 bases from J, with 10 bases between. CDR3 in amino acids: CASRTLIQPQHF. CDR3 sequence (DNA): TGTGCCAGCAGGACCTTAATCCAGCCCCAGCATTTT. Complete variable domain (other parts from reference TRBV28 and TRBJ1-5): DVKVTQSSRYLVKRTGEKVFLECVQDMDHENMFWYRQDPGLGLRLIYFSYDVKMKEKGDIPEGYSVSREKKERFSLILESASTNQTSMYLCASRTLIQPQHFGDGTRLSIL.

This clonotype was counted only a few times. The V gene is TRBV12-3 or TRBV12-4, the J gene TRBJ1-4, with 9 bases fitting TRBD1. Losses at the gene ends were 7 bases for V and 8 bases for J; bases not matched to a gene: 20. The CDR3 has 18 residues. The CDR3: CASTTSPGQGYESEKLFF. In DNA, the CDR3 is TGTGCCAGCACTACGTCCCCGGGACAGGGATATGAGTCCGAAAAACTGTTTTTT.